The table lists the clone carrying this TCR beta chain with a few counts. Its matching antigen is unknown. This sample is part of a study of blood T cells in healthy people across ages. Study outcomes and limitations: Naive T cell percentage showed a strong correlation with the diversity of TCR beta.

A second roughly 7 to 12 cycle PCR used barcoded and J-beta primers. TCRdb reprocessed the 5' RACE reads via MiXCR and lists one record per CDR3 protein. In the table there are around 1.7 million distinct CDR3 sequences, roughly 30% of which are singletons. Deletions cut 0 bases from V and 0 bases from J, with 11 bases between. This CDR3 has 16 amino acids. From germline, CDR1 is SGDLS and CDR2 YYNGEE. This clonotype was obtained from a woman aged 25 to 39 in good health. The chain joins TRBV9 to TRBJ2-3, with TRBD2 as a possible D gene (6 bases). The sequenced sample was blood. The CDR3 DNA reads TGTGCCAGCAGCGTAGACGACGGGAGAAGCACAGATACGCAGTATTTT. Amino acids: CASSVDDGRSTDTQYF.